Below, 29 T cell receptor beta chains from the same sample are listed, as sequenced in a study of T cells in Graves' hyperthyroidism and ophthalmopathy. Template material for amplifying TCR beta CDR3 regions consisted of RNA transcripts. RT-PCR in the first round (using the HTBI primer set) targeted the TCR CDR3. One entry per CDR3 protein results from TCRdb running MiXCR on the multiplex PCR reads. The data hold fewer than 900,000 distinct CDR3 sequences, with over 15% observed a single time. The specimen sequenced was blood. These receptors came from a woman aged 45-65 years with Graves' hyperthyroidism that later progressed to Graves' ophthalmopathy.

The V call is TRBV20-1, the J call TRBJ2-3, with D perhaps given as TRBD1 or TRBD2 (5 bases each). Trimming cost V 3 bases and J 4 bases, with 23 bases left between them. The CDR3 extends over 17 amino acids. Germline CDR1 DFQATT, CDR2 SNEGSKA (reference sequence). The CDR3 is CSARPPPLGVSADTQYF. Here the CDR3 DNA reads TGCAGTGCTAGGCCCCCTCCCTTGGGGGTTAGCGCAGATACGCAGTATTTT.

The chain uses TRBV19 and TRBJ1-1; D unclear. This CDR3 is built from 15 residues. The germline V gene has CDR1 LNHDA and CDR2 SQIVND (reference sequence). V lost 0 bases to trimming and J lost 1 base, with 9 bases between them. The CDR3 bases are TGTGCCAGTAGTATAGAAGGAGGGCCGAACACTGAAGCTTTCTTT. Its protein product is CASSIEGGPNTEAFF.

This clonotype was observed many times. The chain employs TRBV18 and TRBJ1-1, with 7 nucleotides matching TRBD1. The ends lost 4 bases at V and 4 bases at J; junction bases unmatched: 6. Germline V gives CDR1 KGHSH, CDR2 LQKENI. The CDR3 sequence is 14 residues long. The chain's CDR3 is CASSRDRVGTEAFF. CDR3 sequence (DNA): TGTGCCAGCTCACGAGACAGGGTGGGCACTGAAGCTTTCTTT.

The rearrangement uses TRBV27 and TRBJ2-5, with 10 positions matching TRBD1. Germline V gene lookup returns CDR1 MNHEY and CDR2 SMNVEV (reference sequence). Trimming at V came to 2 bases and at J to 5 bases, leaving 8 bases not matched to a gene. The CDR3 consists of 16 residues. In nucleotides, the CDR3 is TGTGCCAGCAGTTTACTCCGGACAGGGGGAAGGGAGACCCAGTACTTC. The encoded protein is CASSLLRTGGRETQYF.

There are a few counts of this clonotype. This sequence joins TRBV2 and TRBJ2-5, with D perhaps TRBD2 (6 bases). Germline V lookup: CDR1 SNHLY, CDR2 FYNNEI. The CDR3 spans 14 residues. Trimming took 7 bases from V and 1 from J, leaving 13 bases between them. CDR3 loop: CASTSWEAQETQYF. DNA for the CDR3: TGTGCCAGCACCTCTTGGGAGGCCCAAGAGACCCAGTACTTC.

This clonotype was detected a few times. This chain connects TRBV12-3 or TRBV12-4 to TRBJ2-4; the D is unclear. The length of the CDR3 is 11 residues. V lost 10 bases and J 4 bases, leaving 8 bases between the germline ends. The CDR3 region is CAISRKNIQYF. DNA for the CDR3: TGTGCCATCAGCAGGAAAAACATTCAGTACTTC.

The gene calls are TRBV4-1 and TRBJ2-7; TRBD2 is a possible D gene (7 bases). The CDR3 sequence is 15 residues long. Germline lookup yields CDR1 MGHRA and CDR2 YSYEKL. V was pared by 10 bases and J by 4 bases, with 23 bases between. CDR3 nucleotide sequence: TGCGCCATTCACCGGTCGTCGGGGGGCAGGTACGAGCAGTACTTC. Protein: CAIHRSSGGRYEQYF.

This clonotype was counted ten times or more. The CDR3 is CASSTQGGGYTF. The CDR3 DNA reads as TGTGCCAGCAGCACACAGGGGGGTGGCTACACCTTC. The V call is TRBV7-9, the J call TRBJ1-2; 8 bases align to TRBD1. The CDR3 totals 12 residues. V was clipped by 5 bases and J by 7 bases; unmatched bases: 3. The germline gives CDR1 SEHNR, CDR2 FQNEAQ (reference sequence).

This clonotype was observed a few times. The chain links TRBV28 to TRBJ1-3, with D unclear. Germline V gives CDR1 MDHEN, CDR2 SYDVKM. This CDR3 is 13 amino acids long. V lost 4 bases to trimming and J lost 3 bases, with 7 bases between them. The CDR3 coding sequence is TGTGCCAGCAGTTCCCCGAATGGAAACACCATATATTTT. Residues: CASSSPNGNTIYF.

This clonotype showed up many times. The rearrangement links TRBV11-2 to TRBJ2-1; D may be TRBD1 (5 bases). The CDR3 loop spans 11 amino acids. From germline, CDR1 is SGHAT and CDR2 FQNNGV. V was pared by 2 bases and J by 9 bases, with 5 bases between. The CDR3: CASSLQGEQFF. Here the CDR3 DNA reads TGTGCCAGCAGCTTACAGGGTGAGCAGTTCTTC.

Here the CDR3 DNA reads TGTGCCAGCGTGGGGCGGGGGGAGGGGTACAATGAGCAGTTCTTC. The encoded protein is CASVGRGEGYNEQFF. This chain connects TRBV6-2 or TRBV6-3 to TRBJ2-1, with 8 nucleotides matching TRBD2. CDR1 is MNHEY and CDR2 is SVGEGT in the germline V gene. Trimming took 8 bases from V and 4 from J; bases not matched to a gene: 10. The CDR3 totals 15 residues.

As concerns this clonotype: Since a much larger clone is just one base distant, this may be a read error. The gene calls are TRBV12-5 and TRBJ2-1; 14 positions match TRBD2. The CDR3 is 17 amino acids. Germline V gene lookup returns CDR1 LGHNT and CDR2 FRNRAP. The CDR3, as DNA: TGTGCTAGACACTGGACTAGCGGGGGGACCCCCTACGATGAGCAGTTCTTC. Its translation is CARHWTSGGTPYDEQFF.

In the case of this clonotype: This may arise from a read error, as a much more abundant clone is one base away. V gene TRBV7-6 combines with J gene TRBJ2-1; D remains unclear. The germline CDR1 and CDR2 sequences are SGHVS and FNYEAQ. The CDR3 is 17 amino acids. The V end lost 2 bases, the J end lost 1 base, and 15 bases lay between the germline ends. CDR3 coding DNA: TGTGCCAGCAGCTTACCTAGGATGAGGCATTCCTACAATGAGCAGTTCTTC. Amino acid sequence: CASSLPRMRHSYNEQFF.

The chain combines TRBV28 with TRBJ2-7, with TRBD2 matching over 11 bases. The CDR3 totals 14 residues. Germline trimming cut 6 bases from V and 4 bases from J; bases unmatched to any gene: 5. In germline, CDR1 is MDHEN, CDR2 SYDVKM. The CDR3 reads CASSQGLADYEQYF. In nucleotides, the CDR3 is TGTGCCAGCAGCCAGGGACTAGCGGATTACGAGCAGTACTTC.

The J gene is TRBJ1-2, the V gene TRBV29-1; TRBD1 agrees at 7 bases. Germline V gene data show CDR1 as SQVTM and CDR2 as ANQGSEA. V was clipped by 0 bases and J by 3 bases; unmatched bases: 10. This CDR3 spans 16 amino acids. For the CDR3, the DNA is TGCAGCGTTGAAGAACTAACAACAGGGGAATACTATGGCTACACCTTC. Residues: CSVEELTTGEYYGYTF.

This clonotype occurred many times. The V call is TRBV20-1, the J call TRBJ1-5, with D possibly being TRBD1 (5 bases). The CDR3 length is 13 residues. Trimming left V 6 bases short and J 6 bases short, with 15 bases between. Germline V CDR1 and CDR2: DFQATT, SNEGSKA (reference sequence). CDR3 protein: CSAGQGISQPQHF. CDR3 bases: TGCAGTGCCGGACAAGGGATAAGTCAGCCCCAGCATTTT.

A word on this clonotype: Being one base from a much bigger clone, this may be a read error. This chain connects TRBV20-1 to TRBJ2-1, with 7 nucleotides matching TRBD1. The germline CDR1 and CDR2 sequences are DFQATT and SNEGSKA (reference sequence). The CDR3 has 13 residues. Trimming at V came to 3 bases and at J to 5 bases, leaving 4 bases not matched to a gene. CDR3 amino acids: CSASYGTDNEQFF. In DNA form, the CDR3 reads TGCAGTGCTAGCTACGGGACAGACAATGAGCAGTTCTTC.

This chain joins TRBV7-3 and TRBJ1-1, with D uncertain. This CDR3 contains 11 residues. Germline V gene data show CDR1 as SGHTA and CDR2 as FQGTGA. Trimming took 2 bases from V and 11 from J, leaving 9 bases between them. The chain's CDR3 is CASSLGQVAFF. As DNA, the CDR3 is TGTGCCAGCAGCTTAGGTCAGGTCGCTTTCTTT.

The V call is TRBV9, the J call TRBJ2-5; D is unresolved. Trimming took 2 bases from V and 0 from J, leaving 2 bases between them. The CDR3 has 12 residues. CDR1 and CDR2 (germline): SGDLS, YYNGEE. CDR3 in amino acids: CASSVHQETQYF. CDR3 sequence (DNA): TGTGCCAGCAGCGTCCACCAAGAGACCCAGTACTTC.

This clonotype has just a few counts. CDR3: CASSVGRVINEKLFF. The CDR3 DNA is TGCGCCAGCAGTGTCGGTCGGGTGATAAATGAAAAACTGTTTTTT. The chain uses TRBV10-2 and TRBJ1-4, with no clear D. Germline-derived CDR1 and CDR2 are WSHSY and SAAADI. The CDR3 runs 15 residues. Trimming removed 4 bases at V and 5 bases at J, with 14 bases between.

This clonotype was seen a handful of times. V and J are TRBV6-5 and TRBJ1-2; 9 bases match TRBD1. The V and J ends lost 0 bases and 6 bases, in that order; junction bases with no gene match: 5. CDR3 length: 15 amino acids. CDR1 and CDR2 from the germline V gene are MNHEY and SVGAGI. The CDR3 DNA is TGTGCCAGCAGTTACTCGAGGACAGGGGATGATGGCTACACCTTC. This gives the protein CASSYSRTGDDGYTF.

In its sample, this clonotype was seen many times. V and J are TRBV3-1 and TRBJ2-1, with D unclear. The CDR3 is 14 residues long. Germline CDR1 and CDR2: LGHDT and YNNKEL (reference sequence). Deletions cut 1 base from V and 4 bases from J, with 8 bases between. CDR3 DNA: TGTGCCAGCAGCCAAGTAGCCGGATACAATGAGCAGTTCTTC. It yields the protein CASSQVAGYNEQFF.

This clonotype was detected only a few times. The V call is TRBV19, the J call TRBJ1-2; D may be TRBD1 (5 bases). V was pared by 5 bases and J by 8 bases, with 12 bases between. Germline lookup yields CDR1 LNHDA and CDR2 SQIVND (reference sequence). The CDR3 is 12 amino acids. The CDR3 is CASSSAWGGYTF. Here the CDR3 DNA reads TGTGCCAGTAGTTCCGCCTGGGGGGGCTACACCTTC. The entire variable domain, with the rest obtained from reference TRBV19 and TRBJ1-2, is as follows: DGGITQSPKYLFRKEGQNVTLSCEQNLNHDAMYWYRQDPGQGLRLIYYSQIVNDFQKGDIAEGYSVSREKKESFPLTVTSAQKNPTAFYLCASSSAWGGYTFGSGTRLTVV.

Worth noting for this clonotype: This clone may be a read error of a much larger clone one base away. The chain uses TRBV12-3 or TRBV12-4 and TRBJ2-5, with 8 bases identical to TRBD2. The CDR3 runs to 15 residues. The V gene end was trimmed by 5 bases and the J gene end by 5 bases; junction bases not matched to a gene: 10. The DNA of the CDR3 is TGTGCCAGCAGTCCCGAATCGGGGGGGCTGGAGACCCAGTACTTC. This codes for CASSPESGGLETQYF.

The chain recombines TRBV3-1 with TRBJ1-2, with no clear D. V lost 5 bases to trimming and J lost 7 bases, with 17 bases between them. Germline V CDR1 and CDR2: LGHDT, YNNKEL (reference sequence). CDR3 length: 14 residues. CDR3 amino acids: CASSLRWRQPGYTF. CDR3 DNA: TGTGCCAGCAGCTTAAGATGGCGGCAGCCTGGCTACACCTTC.

This clonotype appeared many times. This chain connects TRBV9 to TRBJ2-7, with a tentative D call TRBD2 (6 bases). Germline CDR1 is SGDLS and CDR2 is YYNGEE. Trimming shortened V by 2 bases and J by 2 bases, and 11 bases separated the two germline ends. The CDR3 covers 14 residues. This chain's CDR3 is CASSVGAGTYEQYF. In nucleotides, the CDR3 is TGTGCCAGCAGCGTCGGCGCGGGGACCTACGAGCAGTACTTC.

There are many counts of this clonotype. The rearrangement uses TRBV7-9 and TRBJ2-3; 12 bases fit TRBD2. Germline CDR1 and CDR2: SEHNR and FQNEAQ (reference sequence). The J segment lost 4 bases and the V segment lost 3 bases, leaving 5 bases of the junction unmatched. This CDR3 spans 16 amino acids. CDR3 sequence: CASSFLLAGGADTQYF. CDR3 sequence (DNA): TGTGCCAGCAGCTTTTTACTAGCGGGGGGCGCAGATACGCAGTATTTT.

The chain links TRBV7-9 to TRBJ2-7, with TRBD2 identical over 7 bases. Germline CDR1 and CDR2: SEHNR and FQNEAQ (reference sequence). The trim removed 1 base at V and 1 base at J, leaving 7 bases unmatched. This CDR3 contains 16 residues. Here the CDR3 reads CASSLGGGVRSYEQYF. The CDR3 region has the DNA TGTGCCAGCAGCTTAGGTGGGGGGGTAAGATCCTACGAGCAGTACTTC.

This clonotype was seen only a few times. J is TRBJ1-2 and V is TRBV12-3 or TRBV12-4; the match to TRBD1 covers 7 bases. The CDR3 sequence is 12 residues long. Trimming cost V 6 bases and J 8 bases; bases outside gene matches: 6. CDR3 sequence: CASSGQVVGYTF. DNA of the CDR3: TGTGCCAGCAGCGGACAGGTAGTCGGCTACACCTTC.